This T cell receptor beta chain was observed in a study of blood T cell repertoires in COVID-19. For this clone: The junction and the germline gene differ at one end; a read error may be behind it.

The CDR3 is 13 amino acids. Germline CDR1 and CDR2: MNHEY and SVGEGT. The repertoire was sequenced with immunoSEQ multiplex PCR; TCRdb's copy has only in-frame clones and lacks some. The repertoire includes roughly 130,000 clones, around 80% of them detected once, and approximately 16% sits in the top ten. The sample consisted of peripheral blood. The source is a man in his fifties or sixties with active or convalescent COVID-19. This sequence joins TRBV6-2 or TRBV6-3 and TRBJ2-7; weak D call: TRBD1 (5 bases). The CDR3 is CASSTGGSHEQYF. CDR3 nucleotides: TGTGCCAGCAGTACAGGTGGCTCCCACGAGCAGTACTTC.